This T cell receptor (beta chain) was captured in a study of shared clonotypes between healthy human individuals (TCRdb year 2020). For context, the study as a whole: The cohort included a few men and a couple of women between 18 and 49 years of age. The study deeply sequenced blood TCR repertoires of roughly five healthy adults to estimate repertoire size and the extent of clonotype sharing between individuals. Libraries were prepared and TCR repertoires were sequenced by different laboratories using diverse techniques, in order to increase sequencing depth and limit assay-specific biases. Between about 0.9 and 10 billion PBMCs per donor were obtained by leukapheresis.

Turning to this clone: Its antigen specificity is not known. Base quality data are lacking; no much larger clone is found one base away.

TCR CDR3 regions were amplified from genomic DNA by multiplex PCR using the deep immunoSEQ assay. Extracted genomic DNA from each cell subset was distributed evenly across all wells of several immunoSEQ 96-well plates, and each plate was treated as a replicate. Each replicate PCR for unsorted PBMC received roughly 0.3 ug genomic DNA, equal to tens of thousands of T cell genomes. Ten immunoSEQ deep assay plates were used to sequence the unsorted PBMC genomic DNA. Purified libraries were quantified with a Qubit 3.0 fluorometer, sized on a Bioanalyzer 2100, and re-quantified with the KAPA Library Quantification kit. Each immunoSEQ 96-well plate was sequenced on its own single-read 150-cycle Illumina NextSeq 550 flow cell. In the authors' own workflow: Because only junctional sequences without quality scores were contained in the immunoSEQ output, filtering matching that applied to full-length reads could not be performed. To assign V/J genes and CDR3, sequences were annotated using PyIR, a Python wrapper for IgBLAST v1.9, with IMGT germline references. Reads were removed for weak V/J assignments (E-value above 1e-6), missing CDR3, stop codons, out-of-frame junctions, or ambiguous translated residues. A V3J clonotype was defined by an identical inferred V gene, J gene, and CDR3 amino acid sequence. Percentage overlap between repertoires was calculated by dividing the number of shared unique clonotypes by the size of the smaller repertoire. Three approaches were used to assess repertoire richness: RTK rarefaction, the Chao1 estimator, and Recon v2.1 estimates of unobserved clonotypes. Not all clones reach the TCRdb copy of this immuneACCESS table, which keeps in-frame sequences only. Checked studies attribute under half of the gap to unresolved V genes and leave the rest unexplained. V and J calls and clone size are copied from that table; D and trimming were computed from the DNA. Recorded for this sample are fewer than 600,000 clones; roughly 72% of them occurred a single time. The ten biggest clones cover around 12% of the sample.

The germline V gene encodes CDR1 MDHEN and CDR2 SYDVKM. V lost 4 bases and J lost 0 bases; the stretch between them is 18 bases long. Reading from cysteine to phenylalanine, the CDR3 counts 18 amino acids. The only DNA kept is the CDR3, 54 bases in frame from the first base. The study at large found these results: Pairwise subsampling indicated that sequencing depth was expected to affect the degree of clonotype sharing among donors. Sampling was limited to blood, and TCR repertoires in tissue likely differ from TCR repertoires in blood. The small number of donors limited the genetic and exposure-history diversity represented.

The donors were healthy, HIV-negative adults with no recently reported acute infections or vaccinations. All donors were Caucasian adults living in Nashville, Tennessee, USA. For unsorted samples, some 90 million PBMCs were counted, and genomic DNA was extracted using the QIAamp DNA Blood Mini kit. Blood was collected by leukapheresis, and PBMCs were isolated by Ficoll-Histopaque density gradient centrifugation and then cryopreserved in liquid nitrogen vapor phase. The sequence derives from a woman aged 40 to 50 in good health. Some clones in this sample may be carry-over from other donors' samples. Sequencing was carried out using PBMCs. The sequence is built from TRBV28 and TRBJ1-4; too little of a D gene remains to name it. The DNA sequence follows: TGTGCCAGCAGTTCCCGCCGACATCGGGCGGCAACTAATGAAAAACTGTTTTTT. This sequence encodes CASSSRRHRAATNEKLFF. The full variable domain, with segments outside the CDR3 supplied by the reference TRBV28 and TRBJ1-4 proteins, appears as DVKVTQSSRYLVKRTGEKVFLECVQDMDHENMFWYRQDPGLGLRLIYFSYDVKMKEKGDIPEGYSVSREKKERFSLILESASTNQTSMYLCASSSRRHRAATNEKLFFGSGTQLSVL.